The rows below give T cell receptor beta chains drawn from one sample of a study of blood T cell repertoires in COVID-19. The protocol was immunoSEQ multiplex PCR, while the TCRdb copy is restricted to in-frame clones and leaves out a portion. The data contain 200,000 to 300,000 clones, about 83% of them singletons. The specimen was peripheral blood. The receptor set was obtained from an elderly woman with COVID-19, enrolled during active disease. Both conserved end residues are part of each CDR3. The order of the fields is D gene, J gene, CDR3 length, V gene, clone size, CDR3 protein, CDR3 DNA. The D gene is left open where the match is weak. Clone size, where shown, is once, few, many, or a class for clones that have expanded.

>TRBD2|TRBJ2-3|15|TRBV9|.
CASRRGAGGTDTQYF
TGTGCCAGCAGGAGGGGTGCGGGGGGCACAGATACGCAGTATTTT
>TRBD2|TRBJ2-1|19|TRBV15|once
CATSRGTSGGAGSYNEQFF
TGTGCCACCAGCCGCGGGACTAGCGGGGGGGCAGGCTCCTACAATGAGCAGTTCTTC
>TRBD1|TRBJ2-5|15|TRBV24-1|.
CATSDFGTGEETQYF
TGTGCCACCAGTGATTTCGGGACAGGGGAAGAGACCCAGTACTTC
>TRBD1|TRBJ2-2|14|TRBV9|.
CASMGQGNTGELFF
TGTGCCAGCATGGGACAGGGTAACACCGGGGAGCTGTTTTTT
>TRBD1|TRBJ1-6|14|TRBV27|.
CASSQQGRNSPLHF
TGTGCCAGCAGTCAACAGGGGCGTAATTCACCCCTCCACTTT
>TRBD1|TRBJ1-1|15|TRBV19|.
CASRDGRGWNTEAFF
TGTGCCAGTAGGGATGGCAGGGGGTGGAACACTGAAGCTTTCTTT
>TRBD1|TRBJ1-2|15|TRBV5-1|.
CASSLAGTVGLGYTF
TGCGCCAGCAGCTTGGCCGGGACAGTCGGCTTGGGCTACACCTTC
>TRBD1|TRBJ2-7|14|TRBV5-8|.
CASTSLQGVSRQYF
TGTGCCAGCACCTCACTACAGGGGGTATCGCGGCAGTACTTC
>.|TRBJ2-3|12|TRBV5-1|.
CASTAQGDTQYF
TGCGCCAGCACCGCCCAGGGAGATACGCAGTATTTT
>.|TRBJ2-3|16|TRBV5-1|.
CASSLPTDKGTDTQYF
TGCGCCAGCAGCTTGCCGACAGACAAAGGCACAGATACGCAGTATTTT
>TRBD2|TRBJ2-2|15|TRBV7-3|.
CASSPSGGFTGELFF
TGTGCCAGCAGCCCTAGCGGGGGCTTCACCGGGGAGCTGTTTTTT
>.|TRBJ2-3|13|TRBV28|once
CASRVQLPDTQYF
TGTGCCAGCAGGGTACAGCTCCCAGATACGCAGTATTTT
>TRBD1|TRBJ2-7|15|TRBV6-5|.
CASSSRDRGRFEQYF
TGTGCCAGCAGTTCCAGGGACAGGGGGCGGTTCGAGCAGTACTTC
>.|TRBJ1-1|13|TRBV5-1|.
CASSGQGGTEAFF
TGCGCCAGTTCTGGTCAGGGAGGCACTGAAGCTTTCTTT
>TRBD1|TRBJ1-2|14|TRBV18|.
CASSPDRGTGGYTF
TGTGCCAGCTCACCCGACAGGGGGACGGGTGGCTACACCTTC
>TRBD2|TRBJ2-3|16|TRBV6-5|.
CASSYTLAGITDTQYF
TGTGCCAGCAGTTACACTCTAGCGGGGATCACAGATACGCAGTATTTT
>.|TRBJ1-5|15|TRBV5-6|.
CASSFGEGGYQPQHF
TGTGCCAGCAGCTTTGGTGAGGGGGGGTATCAGCCCCAGCATTTT
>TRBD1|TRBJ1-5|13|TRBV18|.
CASSPDRDQPQHF
TGTGCCAGCTCACCGGACAGGGACCAGCCCCAGCATTTT
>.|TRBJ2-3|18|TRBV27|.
CASSPPWVGGATTDTQYF
TGTGCCAGCAGCCCCCCGTGGGTGGGCGGGGCGACCACAGATACGCAGTATTTT
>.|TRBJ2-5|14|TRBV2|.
CASSDRGYQETQYF
TGTGCCAGCAGTGACCGGGGTTACCAAGAGACCCAGTACTTC
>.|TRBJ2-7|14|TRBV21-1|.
CASTWQMKKYEQYF
TGTGCCAGCACCTGGCAGATGAAAAAATACGAGCAGTACTTC
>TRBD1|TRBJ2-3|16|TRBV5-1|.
CASSSDGTGGTDTQYF
TGCGCCAGCAGCTCCGATGGGACAGGGGGCACAGATACGCAGTATTTT
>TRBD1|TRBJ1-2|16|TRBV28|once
CASSFQGGRRQGGYTF
TGTGCCAGCAGTTTCCAAGGGGGCCGAAGGCAGGGTGGCTACACCTTC
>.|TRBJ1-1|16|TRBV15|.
CATSRDRLTGNTEAFF
TGTGCCACCAGCAGAGATAGGCTGACAGGGAACACTGAAGCTTTCTTT
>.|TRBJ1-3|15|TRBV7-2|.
CASSLVTGGGNTIYF
TGTGCCAGCAGCTTAGTAACGGGGGGTGGAAACACCATATATTTT
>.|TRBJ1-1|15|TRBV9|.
CASSVGAQGGTEAFF
TGTGCCAGCAGCGTAGGGGCCCAGGGAGGCACTGAAGCTTTCTTT
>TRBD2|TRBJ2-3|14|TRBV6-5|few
CASSRTSGADTQYF
TGTGCCAGCAGTCGGACTAGCGGGGCCGATACGCAGTATTTT
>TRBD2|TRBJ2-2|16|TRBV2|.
CASSSSSLGGSGELFF
TGTGCCAGCAGTTCCTCCTCTTTGGGGGGGTCCGGGGAGCTGTTTTTT
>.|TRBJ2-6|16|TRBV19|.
CASSTYRISGANVLTF
TGTGCCAGTAGTACGTACAGGATTTCTGGGGCCAACGTCCTGACTTTC
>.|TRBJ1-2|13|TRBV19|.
CASSISVNYGYTF
TGTGCCAGTAGTATATCGGTTAACTATGGCTACACCTTC
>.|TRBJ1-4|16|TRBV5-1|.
CASSSGATGTNEKLFF
TGCGCCAGCAGCTCGGGCGCAACAGGGACTAATGAAAAACTGTTTTTT
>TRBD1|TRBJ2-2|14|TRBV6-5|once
CASTQGANTGELFF
TGTGCCTCCACACAGGGGGCGAACACCGGGGAGCTGTTTTTT
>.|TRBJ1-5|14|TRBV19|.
CASSSEGLNQPQHF
TGTGCCAGTAGTTCGGAGGGTCTCAATCAGCCCCAGCATTTT
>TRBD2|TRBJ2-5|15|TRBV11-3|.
CASSFEGRVGETQYF
TGTGCCAGCAGCTTCGAGGGGAGGGTCGGAGAGACCCAGTACTTC
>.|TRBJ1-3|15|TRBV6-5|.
CASSLNFISGNTIYF
TGTGCCAGCAGTCTAAATTTTATATCGGGAAACACCATATATTTT
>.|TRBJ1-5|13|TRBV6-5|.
CASSRQAYQPQHF
TGTGCCAGCAGTAGACAGGCCTATCAGCCCCAGCATTTT
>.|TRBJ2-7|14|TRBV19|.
CASSIGYEDIEQYF
TGTGCCAGTAGTATAGGGTATGAGGATATCGAGCAGTACTTC
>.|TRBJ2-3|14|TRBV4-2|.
CASSRSDFTDTQYF
TGTGCCAGCAGCCGCTCGGACTTCACAGATACGCAGTATTTT
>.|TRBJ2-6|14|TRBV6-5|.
CASRSGSGANVLTF
TGTGCCAGCAGGTCAGGGTCAGGGGCCAACGTCCTGACTTTC
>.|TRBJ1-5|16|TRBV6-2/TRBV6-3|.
CASSSGTRTSNQPQHF
TGTGCCAGCAGCTCCGGGACAAGAACTAGCAATCAGCCCCAGCATTTT
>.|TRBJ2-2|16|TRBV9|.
CASSAPLGSLPGELFF
TGTGCCAGCAGCGCCCCACTAGGCTCGTTGCCCGGGGAGCTGTTTTTT
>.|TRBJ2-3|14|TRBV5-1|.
CASSWGDSTDTQYF
TGCGCCAGCAGCTGGGGGGATAGCACAGATACGCAGTATTTT
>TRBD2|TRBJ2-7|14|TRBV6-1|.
CASSETGGIYEQYF
TGTGCCAGCAGTGAAACCGGGGGGATCTACGAGCAGTACTTC
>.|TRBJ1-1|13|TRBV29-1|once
CSVGGGADTEAFF
TGCAGCGTTGGAGGGGGGGCGGACACTGAAGCTTTCTTT
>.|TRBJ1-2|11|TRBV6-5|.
CASSPTGGYTF
TGTGCCAGCAGTCCCACAGGGGGCTACACCTTC
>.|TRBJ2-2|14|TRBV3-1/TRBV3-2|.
CASSPYQGTGELFF
TGTGCCAGCAGCCCTTATCAGGGCACCGGGGAGCTGTTTTTT
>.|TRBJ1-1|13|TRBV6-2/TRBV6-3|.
CASSGQLNTEAFF
TGTGCCAGCAGTGGACAGCTGAACACTGAAGCTTTCTTT
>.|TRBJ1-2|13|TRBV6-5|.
CASSIGQTYGYTF
TGTGCCAGCAGTATAGGACAGACCTATGGCTACACCTTC
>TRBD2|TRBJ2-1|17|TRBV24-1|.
CATSDLFPSGGYNEQFF
TGTGCCACCAGTGATTTGTTTCCGAGCGGGGGATACAATGAGCAGTTCTTC
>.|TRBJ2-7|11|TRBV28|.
CAGGGWGEQYF
TGTGCTGGAGGGGGCTGGGGCGAGCAGTACTTC
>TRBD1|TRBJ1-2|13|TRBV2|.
CASQFNRGGGYTF
TGTGCCAGCCAATTCAACAGGGGTGGTGGCTACACCTTC